This TCR beta chain is drawn from a study of shared clonotypes between healthy human individuals. Splitting of each subset's genomic DNA was done evenly across several immunoSEQ plates. PBMC DNA, left unsorted, was sequenced on ten immunoSEQ deep assay plates. Libraries were prepared by immunoSEQ multiplex PCR; TCRdb keeps only in-frame clonotypes and omits some of them. Of roughly 500,000 clones listed, around 75% are singletons. V dropped 2 bases and J dropped 2; count of bases not matched to a gene: 7. Looked up from germline, CDR1 is ENHRY and CDR2 is SYGVKD. The CDR3 runs 16 residues. The specimen sequenced was PBMCs. The receptor was derived from a woman in her forties in good health. Some clones in this sample may be carry-over from other donors' samples. The V call is TRBV10-3, the J call TRBJ2-5; 8 positions match TRBD2. This CDR3 reads CAISEPKTSGQETQYF. CDR3 bases: TGTGCCATCAGTGAGCCAAAAACTAGCGGACAAGAGACCCAGTACTTC.